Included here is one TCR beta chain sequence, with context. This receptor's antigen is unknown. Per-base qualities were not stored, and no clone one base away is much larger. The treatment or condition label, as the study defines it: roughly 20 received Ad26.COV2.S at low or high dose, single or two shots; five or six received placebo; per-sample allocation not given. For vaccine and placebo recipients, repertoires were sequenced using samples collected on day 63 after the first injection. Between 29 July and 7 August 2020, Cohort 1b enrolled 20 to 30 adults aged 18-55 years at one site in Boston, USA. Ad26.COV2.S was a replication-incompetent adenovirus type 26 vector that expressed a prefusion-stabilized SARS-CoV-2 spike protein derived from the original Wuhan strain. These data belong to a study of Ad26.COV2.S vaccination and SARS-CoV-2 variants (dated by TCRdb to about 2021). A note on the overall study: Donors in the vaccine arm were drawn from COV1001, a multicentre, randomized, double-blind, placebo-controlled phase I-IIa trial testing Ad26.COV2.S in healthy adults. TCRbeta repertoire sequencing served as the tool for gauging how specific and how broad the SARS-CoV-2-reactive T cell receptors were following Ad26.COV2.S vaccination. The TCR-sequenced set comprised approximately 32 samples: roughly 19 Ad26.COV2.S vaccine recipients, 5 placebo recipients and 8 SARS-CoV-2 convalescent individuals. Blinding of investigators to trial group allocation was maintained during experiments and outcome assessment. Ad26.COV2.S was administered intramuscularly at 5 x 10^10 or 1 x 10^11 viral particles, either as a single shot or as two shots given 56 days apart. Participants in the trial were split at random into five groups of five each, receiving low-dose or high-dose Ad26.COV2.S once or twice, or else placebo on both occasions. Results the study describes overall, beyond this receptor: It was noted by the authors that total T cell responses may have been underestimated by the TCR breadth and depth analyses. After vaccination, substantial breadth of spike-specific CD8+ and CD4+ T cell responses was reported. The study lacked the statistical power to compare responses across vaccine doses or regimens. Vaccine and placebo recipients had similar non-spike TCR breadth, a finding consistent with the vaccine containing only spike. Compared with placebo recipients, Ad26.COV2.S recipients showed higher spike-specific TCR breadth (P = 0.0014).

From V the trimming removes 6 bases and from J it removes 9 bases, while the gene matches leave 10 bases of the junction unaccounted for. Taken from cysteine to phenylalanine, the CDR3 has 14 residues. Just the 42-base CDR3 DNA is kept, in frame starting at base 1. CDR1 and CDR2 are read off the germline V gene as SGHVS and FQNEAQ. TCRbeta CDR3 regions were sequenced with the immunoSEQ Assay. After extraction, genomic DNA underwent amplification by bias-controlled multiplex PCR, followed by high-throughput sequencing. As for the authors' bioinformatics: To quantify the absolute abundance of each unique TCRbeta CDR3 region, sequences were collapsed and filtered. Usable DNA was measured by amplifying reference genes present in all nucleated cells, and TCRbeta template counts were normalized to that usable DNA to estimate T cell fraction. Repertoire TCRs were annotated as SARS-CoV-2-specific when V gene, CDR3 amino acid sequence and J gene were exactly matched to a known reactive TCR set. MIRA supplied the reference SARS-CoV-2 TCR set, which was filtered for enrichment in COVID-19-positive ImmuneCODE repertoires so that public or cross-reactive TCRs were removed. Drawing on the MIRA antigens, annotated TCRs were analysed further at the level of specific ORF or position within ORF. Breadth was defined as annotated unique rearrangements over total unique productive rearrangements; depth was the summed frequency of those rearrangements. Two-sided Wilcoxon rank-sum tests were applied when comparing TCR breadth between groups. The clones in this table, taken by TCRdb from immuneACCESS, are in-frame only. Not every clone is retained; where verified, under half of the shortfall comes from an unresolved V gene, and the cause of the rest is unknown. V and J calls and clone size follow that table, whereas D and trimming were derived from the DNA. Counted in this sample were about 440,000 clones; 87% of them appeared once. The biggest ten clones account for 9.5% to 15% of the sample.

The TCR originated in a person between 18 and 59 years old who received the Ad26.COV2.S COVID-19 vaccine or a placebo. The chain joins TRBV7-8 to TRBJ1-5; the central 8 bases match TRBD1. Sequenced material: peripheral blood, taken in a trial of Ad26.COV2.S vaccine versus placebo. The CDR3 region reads CASSQNPGGRPQHF. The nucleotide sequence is TGTGCCAGCAGTCAAAACCCAGGGGGCCGGCCCCAGCATTTT.